The 30 T cell receptor beta chains in this list originate from one sample, sequenced in a study of patients and donors after allogeneic stem cell transplantation (dated by TCRdb to the early 2020s). The method behind the library was RT-PCR. For sequencing, a NextSeq 550 was employed. In TCRdb, the public reads were trimmed at Q25 with fastp and aligned with MiXCR, with productive beta chains retained. When rows share a CDR3 protein, they turn into one entry using the most common DNA and genes. The sample includes about a million distinct CDR3 sequences, with more than 15% observed a single time. Of the sample, roughly 6.4% falls within the top ten clones. Sample: blood, either unsorted or a sorted T cell fraction (not recorded which). Every receptor here comes from a human donor who was either an allogeneic HSCT recipient or a stem cell or donor lymphocyte infusion donor (not recorded which). It is not recorded whose cells these are; they may come from a transplant donor.

The J gene is TRBJ2-7, the V gene TRBV6-2 or TRBV6-3; a possible D gene is TRBD2 (6 bases). V lost 5 bases to trimming and J lost 6 bases, with 20 bases between them. The CDR3 is 15 amino acids. Germline loops: CDR1 MNHEY, CDR2 SVGEGT. Here the CDR3 reads CASSLTGLLPSEQYF. The DNA for the CDR3 is TGTGCCAGCAGTCTGACGGGACTGCTCCCTTCCGAGCAGTACTTC.

The rearrangement uses TRBV12-3 or TRBV12-4 and TRBJ1-5; 8 nucleotides line up with TRBD1. The CDR3 has 15 amino acids. The V and J ends lost 5 bases and 1 base, in that order; junction bases with no gene match: 4. Here the CDR3 DNA reads TGTGCCAGCAGTACAAGGACAGGGAGCAATCAGCCCCAGCATTTT. It codes for CASSTRTGSNQPQHF.

The chain has TRBV6-1 and TRBJ1-5; D is possibly TRBD1 (6 bases). V gave up 6 bases and J gave up 1 base, with 16 bases separating them. Germline CDR1 reads MNHNS; CDR2 reads SASEGT. This CDR3 is 16 amino acids long. The CDR3 region is CASRLRQALSNQPQHF. The DNA of the CDR3 is TGTGCCAGCAGACTCAGACAGGCCCTAAGCAATCAGCCCCAGCATTTT.

V is TRBV9 and J is TRBJ2-2; 16 bases map to TRBD2. Germline V lookup: CDR1 SGDLS, CDR2 YYNGEE. J gave up 1 base and V 7 bases, and 7 bases lay outside the gene matches. The CDR3 sequence is 18 residues long. The CDR3 coding sequence is TGTGCCAGCCACACCGGGACTAGCGGGGGGGGGAACACCGGGGAGCTGTTTTTT. Its translation is CASHTGTSGGGNTGELFF.

The CDR3 DNA is TGTGCCAGCAGCGAATGGACAGACTACGAGCAGTACTTC. It specifies CASSEWTDYEQYF. V usage is TRBV6-6 and J usage is TRBJ2-7, with D tentatively TRBD1 (6 bases). The germline V gene has CDR1 MNHNY and CDR2 SVGAGI (reference sequence). This CDR3 has 13 amino acids. V gave up 6 bases and J gave up 3 bases, with 12 bases separating them.

The chain combines TRBV4-2 with TRBJ2-1; weak D call: TRBD1 (6 bases). Germline V gene lookup returns CDR1 LGHNA and CDR2 YNFKEQ. The V end lost 4 bases, the J end lost 7 bases, and 11 bases lay between the germline ends. This CDR3 contains 13 residues. CDR3 DNA: TGTGCCAGCAGCCGAGGACAGAGTAATGAGCAGTTCTTC. Its protein product is CASSRGQSNEQFF.

This clonotype has only a few counts. The chain is built from TRBV2 and TRBJ2-7, with D perhaps given as TRBD1 or TRBD2 (7 bases each). CDR1 and CDR2 from the germline V gene are SNHLY and FYNNEI. V dropped 4 bases and J dropped 3 bases, with 16 bases sitting between them. This CDR3 spans 15 amino acids. CDR3 bases: TGTGCCAGCAGTGCCAGGGGGGCGGGAGACTACGAGCAGTACTTC. Translating gives CASSARGAGDYEQYF.

This clonotype was observed at least ten times. At one end the junction does not follow the germline gene, possibly because of a read error. This rearrangement joins TRBV7-2 to TRBJ2-7; 7 positions agree with TRBD2. This CDR3 region has 15 residues. Germline V gives CDR1 SGHTA, CDR2 FQGNSA. CDR3 residues: CASSLGPSGTYEQYF. In nucleotides, the CDR3 is TGTGCCAGCAGTTTAGGGCCTAGCGGTACCTACGAGCAGTACTTC.

This rearrangement joins TRBV7-2 to TRBJ1-2, with 7 bases matching TRBD1. The V segment lost 1 base and the J segment 7 bases; nucleotides outside the gene matches: 9. Germline CDR1 SGHTA, CDR2 FQGNSA. The CDR3 loop spans 15 amino acids. The chain's CDR3 is CASSLGATGESGYTF. The CDR3 DNA reads as TGTGCCAGCAGCTTAGGAGCCACAGGGGAGTCTGGCTACACCTTC.

The chain carries TRBV5-1 and TRBJ2-5, with a tentative D call TRBD1 (5 bases). This CDR3 contains 15 residues. V was pared by 1 base and J by 0 bases, with 10 bases between. Germline V gene data show CDR1 as SGHRS and CDR2 as YFSETQ. The CDR3 loop reads CASSLRAGNQETQYF. Here the CDR3 DNA reads TGCGCCAGCAGCTTGAGGGCAGGGAACCAAGAGACCCAGTACTTC.

This clonotype was counted only a few times. The V gene is TRBV20-1, the J gene TRBJ2-1; D may be TRBD2 (5 bases). The length of the CDR3 is 13 residues. Trimming removed 2 bases at V and 10 bases at J, with 15 bases between. Germline V gene data show CDR1 as DFQATT and CDR2 as SNEGSKA (reference sequence). The CDR3, as DNA: TGCAGTGCTAGATCTGCCGGGGTAGGAGAGCAGTTCTTC. This gives the protein CSARSAGVGEQFF.

The sample holds a few counts of this clonotype. The chain carries TRBV12-3 or TRBV12-4 and TRBJ2-1, with 7 positions matching TRBD2. There are 15 residues in the CDR3. Trimming took 1 base from V and 6 from J; bases not matched to a gene: 6. The chain's CDR3 is CASSLVAGLLNEQFF. In nucleotides, the CDR3 is TGTGCCAGCAGTTTAGTAGCGGGCCTCCTCAATGAGCAGTTCTTC.

The CDR3 DNA follows: TGCGCCAGCAGCCAAGGGGGCATCGGGAGGAGCTCCTACAATGAGCAGTTCTTC. Amino acid sequence: CASSQGGIGRSSYNEQFF. The chain couples TRBV4-3 to TRBJ2-1, with 7 nucleotides matching TRBD2. J lost 0 bases, V lost 1 base, and 9 bases had no gene match. The CDR3 spans 18 residues. CDR1 and CDR2 (germline): LGHNA, YSLEER.

V and J are TRBV5-6 and TRBJ1-6; TRBD1 might be the D (5 bases). From germline, CDR1 is SGHDT and CDR2 YYEEEE. The CDR3 consists of 14 residues. The ends were cut back, 3 bases at V and 8 bases at J, with 12 bases in the middle. As DNA, the CDR3 is TGTGCCAGCAGCTCCAGGGTTGTACATTCACCCCTCCACTTT. Amino acid sequence: CASSSRVVHSPLHF. The full variable domain, completed using reference TRBV5-6 and TRBJ1-6, is DAGVTQSPTHLIKTRGQQVTLRCSPKSGHDTVSWYQQALGQGPQFIFQYYEEEERQRGNFPDRFSGHQFPNYSSELNVNALLLGDSALYLCASSSRVVHSPLHFGNGTRLTVT.

The rearrangement uses TRBV7-9 and TRBJ1-2; D gene uncertain. Germline CDR1 and CDR2: SEHNR and FQNEAQ (reference sequence). The CDR3 has 13 amino acids. Trimming pared 5 bases from V and 3 bases from J, leaving 10 bases between. The CDR3 sequence: CASSRRPDYGYTF. For the CDR3, the DNA is TGTGCCAGCAGCCGGCGTCCAGACTATGGCTACACCTTC.

The chain is built from TRBV9 and TRBJ2-6; 10 bases align to TRBD2. Losses at the gene ends were 5 bases for V and 0 bases for J; bases not matched to a gene: 5. From germline, CDR1 is SGDLS and CDR2 YYNGEE. There are 17 residues in the CDR3. The CDR3 here is CASRAGLAVSGANVLTF. CDR3 nucleotide sequence: TGTGCCAGCAGAGCCGGACTAGCGGTCTCTGGGGCCAACGTCCTGACTTTC.

The rearrangement uses TRBV6-5 and TRBJ2-4, with 8 bases lining up with TRBD1. V shed 6 bases, J shed 14 bases, and the junction held 6 bases outside the gene matches. Germline V lookup: CDR1 MNHEY, CDR2 SVGAGI. The CDR3 sequence is 11 residues long. This CDR3 is CASRRQGREYF. The CDR3 nucleotides read TGTGCCAGCAGGAGACAGGGGCGCGAGTACTTC.

This CDR3 reads CASSHTGGGLDEQFF. The CDR3 nucleotides are TGTGCCAGCAGCCATACAGGGGGCGGGTTGGATGAGCAGTTCTTC. This chain links TRBV7-9 with TRBJ2-1, with 9 bases identical to TRBD1. Unmatched junction bases numbered 10, after V lost 5 bases and J lost 8 bases. This CDR3 is built from 15 residues. Germline assignment: CDR1 SEHNR and CDR2 FQNEAQ (reference sequence).

The rearrangement joins TRBV4-1 to TRBJ2-7; weak D call: TRBD1 (6 bases). This CDR3 is built from 13 residues. Germline CDR1 reads MGHRA; CDR2 reads YSYEKL. V dropped 2 bases and J dropped 4 bases, with 9 bases sitting between them. CDR3 coding DNA: TGCGCCAGCAGCCAACCCGACAGGTACGAGCAGTACTTC. It encodes CASSQPDRYEQYF.

The rearrangement links TRBV7-6 to TRBJ2-2; D gene unclear. The V gene's germline CDR1 is SGHVS and CDR2 FNYEAQ. Trimming left V 6 bases short and J 3 bases short, with 11 bases between. There are 14 residues in the CDR3. CDR3 sequence: CASSAQQYTGELFF. The CDR3 region has the DNA TGTGCCAGCAGTGCCCAGCAGTACACCGGGGAGCTGTTTTTT.

The V gene is TRBV6-5, the J gene TRBJ1-2, with 7 nucleotides matching TRBD1. The CDR3 extends over 14 amino acids. J lost 5 bases, V lost 2 bases, and 5 bases had no gene match. The V gene's germline CDR1 is MNHEY and CDR2 SVGAGI. The CDR3 region has the DNA TGTGCCAGCAGTTACAGGGGGCTGAGATATGGCTACACCTTC. It translates to CASSYRGLRYGYTF.

This clonotype was counted a few times. CDR3 DNA: TGCGCCAGCAGCTCCCCCCTACTAGCGGGAGGAGAGAATGAGCAGTTCTTC. Its translation: CASSSPLLAGGENEQFF. V gene TRBV5-1 combines with J gene TRBJ2-1, with 12 nucleotides matching TRBD2. CDR1 is SGHRS and CDR2 is YFSETQ in the germline V gene. V lost 3 bases to trimming and J lost 7 bases; unmatched junction nucleotides: 11. There are 17 residues in the CDR3.

A few counts support this clonotype. This chain joins TRBV7-9 and TRBJ2-1; 9 bases line up with TRBD2. The V gene end was trimmed by 6 bases and the J gene end by 7 bases; junction bases not matched to a gene: 10. CDR3 length: 15 amino acids. From germline, CDR1 is SEHNR and CDR2 FQNEAQ (reference sequence). The CDR3 sequence is CASSNPLAGYNEQFF. CDR3 bases: TGTGCCAGCAGTAATCCGCTAGCGGGGTATAATGAGCAGTTCTTC.

The rearrangement uses TRBV20-1 and TRBJ2-5; perhaps D is TRBD1 or TRBD2 (5 bases each). The CDR3 length is 16 residues. V gave up 3 bases and J gave up 4 bases, with 21 bases separating them. Germline assignment: CDR1 DFQATT and CDR2 SNEGSKA (reference sequence). The chain's CDR3 is CSARFGLGVEAETQYF. The DNA for the CDR3 is TGCAGTGCTAGGTTTGGGCTGGGGGTAGAAGCAGAGACCCAGTACTTC.

The chain links TRBV5-1 to TRBJ1-5, with 9 bases identical to TRBD1. The CDR3 sequence is 16 residues long. Germline CDR1 SGHRS, CDR2 YFSETQ. V lost 2 bases to trimming and J lost 3 bases; unmatched junction nucleotides: 6. The CDR3 DNA sequence: TGCGCCAGCAGCTTCGGGACAGGGAGCCACAATCAGCCCCAGCATTTT. Protein sequence: CASSFGTGSHNQPQHF.

The rearrangement uses TRBV12-3 or TRBV12-4 and TRBJ2-5, with TRBD2 matching over 11 bases. This CDR3 contains 17 residues. Trimming took 6 bases from V and 2 from J; bases not matched to a gene: 11. Here the CDR3 reads CASRLGLAEANQETQYF. The CDR3 DNA follows: TGTGCCAGCAGACTGGGACTAGCGGAAGCAAATCAAGAGACCCAGTACTTC.

DNA for the CDR3: TGCAGTGCTAGTCGGGGGACAGGGTACAGGATGGCGTATAATTCACCCCTCCACTTT. This codes for CSASRGTGYRMAYNSPLHF. The chain employs TRBV20-1 and TRBJ1-6; 9 bases fit TRBD1. V shed 3 bases and J 4 bases; nucleotides not matched to a gene: 16. This CDR3 has 19 residues. Germline V gene lookup returns CDR1 DFQATT and CDR2 SNEGSKA (reference sequence).

The CDR3 sequence is CATLTLRDSSTDTQYF. The CDR3 bases are TGTGCCACCCTCACCCTCCGGGACTCAAGCACAGATACGCAGTATTTT. The chain carries TRBV2 and TRBJ2-3; a possible D gene is TRBD2 (6 bases). Trimming removed 10 bases at V and 0 bases at J, with 20 bases between. CDR3 length equals 16 residues. Germline assignment: CDR1 SNHLY and CDR2 FYNNEI.

The chain links TRBV7-9 to TRBJ2-1, with D tentatively TRBD1 (5 bases). Trimming removed 5 bases from V and 10 bases from J, with 12 bases in between. CDR1 is SEHNR, CDR2 FQNEAQ, per germline (reference sequence). This CDR3 is 12 amino acids long. CDR3 loop: CASSRGWGEQFF. DNA of the CDR3: TGTGCCAGCAGCCGTGGGTGGGGCGAGCAGTTCTTC.

The chain links TRBV27 to TRBJ2-5, with D possibly matching TRBD2 (5 bases). V was pared by 5 bases and J by 2 bases, with 12 bases between. The CDR3 is 14 amino acids. Germline V gene data show CDR1 as MNHEY and CDR2 as SMNVEV (reference sequence). DNA of the CDR3: TGTGCCAGCAGTCGGGTCGGGGAACAAGAGACCCAGTACTTC. Translating gives CASSRVGEQETQYF.